This T cell receptor beta chain was documented in a study of blood T cell repertoires in COVID-19. Across the study: COVID-19 samples, acute and convalescent, were from the United States, Italy and Spain. From T cells, B-cell-depleted T cells, or PBMCs came the material, which was cDNA or gDNA.

V was pared by 7 bases and J by 0 bases, with 13 bases between. The CDR3 extends over 14 amino acids. CDR1 and CDR2 (germline): GTSNPN, SVGIG (reference sequence). Original handling: Using reference gene primer amplification, nucleated cell counts were estimated. TCRdb's copy holds only in-frame clones and misses some; the assay was immunoSEQ multiplex PCR. That table gives V, J and clone size, and the DNA gave D and trimming. The sample shows 200,000 to 250,000 clones, roughly three quarters of them seen only once. Sequenced: peripheral blood. The chain links TRBV30 to TRBJ2-1, with D possibly being TRBD1 (6 bases). The TCR was taken from a woman aged 40 to 50 with active or convalescent COVID-19. This CDR3 is CASSGTTSYNEQFF. CDR3 coding DNA: TGTGCCTCCTCCGGGACAACCTCCTACAATGAGCAGTTCTTC.